This T cell receptor (beta chain) was obtained from a study of blood T cell repertoires in COVID-19. The repertoire was sequenced with immunoSEQ multiplex PCR; TCRdb's copy has only in-frame clones and lacks some. The data show 200,000 or so clones, about 82% seen once. Germline CDR1 MNHNY, CDR2 SVGAGI (reference sequence). The CDR3 is 11 amino acids. V was trimmed by 7 bases and J by 9 bases, leaving 11 bases between them. The chain uses TRBV6-6 and TRBJ2-3, with a tentative D call TRBD1 (7 bases). This clonotype was obtained from a woman aged 25 to 39 with acute or convalescent COVID-19. The sample consisted of peripheral blood. CDR3 nucleotides: TGTGCCAGCAATCAGGGGGGCACGCAGTATTTT. This gives the protein CASNQGGTQYF.